This T cell receptor beta chain was found in a study of OX40 agonist ivuxolimab in advanced cancers. Study conclusions and caveats: No antigen was identified for the clonally expanded peripheral T cells.

V was pared by 1 base and J by 2 bases, with 12 bases between. The CDR3 consists of 15 residues. Germline CDR1 is SGHAT and CDR2 is FQDESV (reference sequence). Here immunoSEQ multiplex PCR was the method, and the copy in TCRdb shows in-frame clones only, minus some. The sample shows about 21,000 clones, 83% of them seen only once. Comment on this clone: Its target is unknown.

The specimen comprised CD4+ or CD8+ T cells sorted from blood, sampled in a trial of the OX40 agonist ivuxolimab. This chain joins TRBV11-1 and TRBJ2-7; no firm D call. This TCR came from an adult with an advanced solid tumor such as melanoma, head and neck, liver or kidney cancer. The chain's CDR3 is CASSLGPEPPYEQYF. The CDR3 nucleotides are TGTGCCAGCAGCTTAGGGCCGGAACCTCCCTACGAGCAGTACTTC.